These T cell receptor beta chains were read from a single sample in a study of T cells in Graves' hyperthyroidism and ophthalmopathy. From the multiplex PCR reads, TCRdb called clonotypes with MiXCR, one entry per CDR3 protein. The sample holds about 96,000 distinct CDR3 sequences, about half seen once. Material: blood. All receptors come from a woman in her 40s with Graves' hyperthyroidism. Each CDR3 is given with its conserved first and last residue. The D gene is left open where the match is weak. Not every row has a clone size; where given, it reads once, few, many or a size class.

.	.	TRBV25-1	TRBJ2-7	TGTGCCAGAGTCGAGCAGTACTTC	CARVEQYF
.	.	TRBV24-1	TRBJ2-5	TGTGCCACCTCCGCCGCATCGGGCCGGGCACAAGAGACCCAGTACTTC	CATSAASGRAQETQYF
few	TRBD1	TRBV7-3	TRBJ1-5	TGTGCCAGCAGCCTGGTCGGGACAGTGGGCAATCAGCCCCAGCATTTT	CASSLVGTVGNQPQHF
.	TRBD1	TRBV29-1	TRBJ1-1	TGCAGCGTTGGACAGGGGGGTACTAATGAAGCTTTCTTT	CSVGQGGTNEAFF
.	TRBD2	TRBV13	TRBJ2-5	TGTGCCAGCAGCTTAGCGCCGGGACTAGCGGCAAGGACCCAGTACTTC	CASSLAPGLAARTQYF
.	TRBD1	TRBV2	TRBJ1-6	TGTGCCAGCGGGGACAGGGGAAGGAATTCACCCCTCCACTTT	CASGDRGRNSPLHF
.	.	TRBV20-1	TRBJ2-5	TGCAGTGCTGGGTGGGAGACCCAGTACTTC	CSAGWETQYF
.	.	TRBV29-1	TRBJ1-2	TGCAGCTTAATAGCGACTAACAGGGGCTACACCTTC	CSLIATNRGYTF
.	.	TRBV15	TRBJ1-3	TGTGCCACCAGCAGAGACAGTAACTATGGCTACACCATATATTTT	CATSRDSNYGYTIYF
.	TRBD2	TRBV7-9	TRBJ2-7	TGTGCCAGCCGTTGGACTAGCGGCTCCTACGAGCAGTACTTC	CASRWTSGSYEQYF
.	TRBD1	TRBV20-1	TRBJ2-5	TGCAGTGCCCCACAACCAGGGGGCGCAGACGAGACCCAGTACTTC	CSAPQPGGADETQYF
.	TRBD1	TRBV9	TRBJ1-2	TGTGCCAGCACACCAGGGACAGCGTCCAGCTATGGCTACACCTTC	CASTPGTASSYGYTF
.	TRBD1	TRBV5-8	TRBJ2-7	TGTGCCAGCAGCTGGGACAGGTCGGACTACGAGCAGTACTTC	CASSWDRSDYEQYF
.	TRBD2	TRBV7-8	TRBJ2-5	TGTGCCAGCAGCTTAGGATCTAGCGGGAGGGGAGAGACCCAGTACTTC	CASSLGSSGRGETQYF
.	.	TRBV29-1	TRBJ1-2	TGCAGCAGTGCACAGGACGGTTCCAACTATGGCTACACCTTC	CSSAQDGSNYGYTF
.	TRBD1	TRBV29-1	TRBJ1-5	TGCAGCGGGGGACAGGGGATCGGCAATCAGCCCCAGCATTTT	CSGGQGIGNQPQHF
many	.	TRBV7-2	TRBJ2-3	TGTGCCAGCAGCCACGAAGTCCTCACCACAGATACGCAGTATTTT	CASSHEVLTTDTQYF
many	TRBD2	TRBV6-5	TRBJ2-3	TGTGCCAGCAGTGGACCGGGACTAGACACAGATACGCAGTATTTT	CASSGPGLDTDTQYF
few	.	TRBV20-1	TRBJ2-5	TGCAGTGCTAGTGGACAGAAAGAGACCCAGTACTTC	CSASGQKETQYF
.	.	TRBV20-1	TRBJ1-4	TGCAGTGCTGCTAGCCAGGGTAATGAAAAACTGTTTTTT	CSAASQGNEKLFF
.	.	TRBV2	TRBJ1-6	TGTGCCAGCAGCCCAGAACACAGACTCCATAATTCACACCTCCACTTT	CASSPEHRLHNSHLHF
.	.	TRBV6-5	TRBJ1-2	TGTGCCAGCAGTTTAATAGGCCAATACAGGGAACGTAGAGACTACACCTTC	CASSLIGQYRERRDYTF
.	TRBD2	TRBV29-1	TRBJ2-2	TGCAGCACCGTAGCGGGAGGCACCGGGGAGCTGTTTTTT	CSTVAGGTGELFF
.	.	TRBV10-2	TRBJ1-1	TGCGCCAGGAAGAACACTGAAGCTTTCTTT	CARKNTEAFF
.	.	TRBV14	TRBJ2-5	TGTGCCAGCAGCCAAGAGGTACAGACCCAGTACTTC	CASSQEVQTQYF
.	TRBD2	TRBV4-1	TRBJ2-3	TGCGCCAGCAGCCCAGAATATAGCGGGACCCGCACAGATACGCAGTATTTT	CASSPEYSGTRTDTQYF